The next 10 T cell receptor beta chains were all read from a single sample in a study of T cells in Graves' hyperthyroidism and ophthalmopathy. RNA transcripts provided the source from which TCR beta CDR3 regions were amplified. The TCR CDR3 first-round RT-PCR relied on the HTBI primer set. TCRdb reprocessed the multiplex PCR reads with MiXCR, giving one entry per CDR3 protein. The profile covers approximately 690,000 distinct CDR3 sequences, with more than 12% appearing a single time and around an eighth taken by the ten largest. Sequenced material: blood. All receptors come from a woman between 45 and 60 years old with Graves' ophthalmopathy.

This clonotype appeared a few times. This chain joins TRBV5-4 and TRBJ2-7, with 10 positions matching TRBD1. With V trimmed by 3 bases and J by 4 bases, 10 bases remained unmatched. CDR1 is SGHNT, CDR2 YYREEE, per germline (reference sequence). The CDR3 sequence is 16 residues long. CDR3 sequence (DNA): TGTGCCAGCAGCTGGGGACAGGGGCCCGGCGGGTACGAGCAGTACTTC. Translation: CASSWGQGPGGYEQYF.

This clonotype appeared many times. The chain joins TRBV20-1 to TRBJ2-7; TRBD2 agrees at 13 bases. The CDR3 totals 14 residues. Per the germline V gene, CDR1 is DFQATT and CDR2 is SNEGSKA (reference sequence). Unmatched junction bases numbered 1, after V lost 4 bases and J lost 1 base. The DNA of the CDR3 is TGCAGTGCTATGACTAGCGGGAGGTCCTACGAGCAGTACTTC. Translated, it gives CSAMTSGRSYEQYF.

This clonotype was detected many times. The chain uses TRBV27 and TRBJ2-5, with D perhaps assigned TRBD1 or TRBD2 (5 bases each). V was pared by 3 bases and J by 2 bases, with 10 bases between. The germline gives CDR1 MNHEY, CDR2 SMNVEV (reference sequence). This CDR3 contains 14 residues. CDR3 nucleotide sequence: TGTGCCAGCAGTTTTGGGACGTCGCAAGAGACCCAGTACTTC. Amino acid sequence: CASSFGTSQETQYF.

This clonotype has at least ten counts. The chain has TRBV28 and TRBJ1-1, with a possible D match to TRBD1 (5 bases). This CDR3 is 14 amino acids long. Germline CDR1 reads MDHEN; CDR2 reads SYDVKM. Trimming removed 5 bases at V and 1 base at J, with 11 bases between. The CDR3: CASSPGAKNTEAFF. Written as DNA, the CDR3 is TGTGCCAGCAGTCCCGGGGCCAAGAACACTGAAGCTTTCTTT.

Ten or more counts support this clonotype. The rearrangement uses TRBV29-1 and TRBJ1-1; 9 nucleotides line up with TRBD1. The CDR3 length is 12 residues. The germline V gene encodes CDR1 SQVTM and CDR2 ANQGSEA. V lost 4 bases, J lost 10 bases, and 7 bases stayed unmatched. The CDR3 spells CSVAPGQGGAFF. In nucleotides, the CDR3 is TGCAGCGTTGCCCCGGGACAGGGTGGAGCTTTCTTT.

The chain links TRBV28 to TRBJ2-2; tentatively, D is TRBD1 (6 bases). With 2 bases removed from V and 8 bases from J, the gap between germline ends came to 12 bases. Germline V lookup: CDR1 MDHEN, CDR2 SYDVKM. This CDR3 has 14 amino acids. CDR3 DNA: TGTGCCAGCAGTTTACACAGGGATGGTGGGGAGCTGTTTTTT. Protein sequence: CASSLHRDGGELFF.

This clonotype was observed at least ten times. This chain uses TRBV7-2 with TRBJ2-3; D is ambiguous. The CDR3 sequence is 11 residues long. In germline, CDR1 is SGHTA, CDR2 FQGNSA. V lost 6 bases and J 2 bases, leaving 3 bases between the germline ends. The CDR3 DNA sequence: TGTGCCAGCAGAAACACAGATACGCAGTATTTT. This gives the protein CASRNTDTQYF.

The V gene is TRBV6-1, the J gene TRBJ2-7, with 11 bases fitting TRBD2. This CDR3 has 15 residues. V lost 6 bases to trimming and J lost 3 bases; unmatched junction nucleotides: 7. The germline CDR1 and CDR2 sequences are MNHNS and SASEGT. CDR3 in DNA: TGTGCCAGCAGCGTCGGACTAGCGGGTCTCTACGAGCAGTACTTC. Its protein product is CASSVGLAGLYEQYF.

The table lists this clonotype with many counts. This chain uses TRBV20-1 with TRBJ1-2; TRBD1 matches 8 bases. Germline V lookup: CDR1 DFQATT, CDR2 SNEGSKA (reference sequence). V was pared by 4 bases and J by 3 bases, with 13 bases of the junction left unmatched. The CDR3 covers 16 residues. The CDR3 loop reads CSAIGSGGLRDYGYTF. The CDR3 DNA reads TGCAGTGCTATAGGGTCAGGGGGCCTCCGTGACTATGGCTACACCTTC.

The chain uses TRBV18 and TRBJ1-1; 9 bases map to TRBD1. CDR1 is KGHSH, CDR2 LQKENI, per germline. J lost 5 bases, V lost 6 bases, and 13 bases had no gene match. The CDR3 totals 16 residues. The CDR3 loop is CASSHMGTGSVTEAFF. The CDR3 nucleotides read TGTGCCAGCTCCCACATGGGGACAGGGTCGGTGACTGAAGCTTTCTTT.